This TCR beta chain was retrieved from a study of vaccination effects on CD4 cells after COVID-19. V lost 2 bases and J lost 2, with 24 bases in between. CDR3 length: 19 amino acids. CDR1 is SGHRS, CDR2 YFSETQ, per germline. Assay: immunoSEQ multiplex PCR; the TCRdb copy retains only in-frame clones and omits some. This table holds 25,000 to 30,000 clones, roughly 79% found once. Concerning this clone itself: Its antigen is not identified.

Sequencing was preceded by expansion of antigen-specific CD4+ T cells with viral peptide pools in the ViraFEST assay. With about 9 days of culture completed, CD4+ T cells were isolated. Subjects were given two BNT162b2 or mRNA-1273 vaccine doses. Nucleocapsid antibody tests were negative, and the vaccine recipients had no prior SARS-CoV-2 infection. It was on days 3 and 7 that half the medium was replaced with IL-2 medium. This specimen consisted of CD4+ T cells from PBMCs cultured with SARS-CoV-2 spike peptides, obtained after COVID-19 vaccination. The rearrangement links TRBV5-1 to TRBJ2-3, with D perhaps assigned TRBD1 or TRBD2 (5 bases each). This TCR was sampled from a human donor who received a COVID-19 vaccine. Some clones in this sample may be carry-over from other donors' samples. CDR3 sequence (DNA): TGCGCCAGCAGCTTCATCGGGGCCAGAACGGGCCCTGCCACAGATACGCAGTATTTT. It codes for CASSFIGARTGPATDTQYF. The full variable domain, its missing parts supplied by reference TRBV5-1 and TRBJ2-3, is KAGVTQTPRYLIKTRGQQVTLSCSPISGHRSVSWYQQTPGQGLQFLFEYFSETQRNKGNFPGRFSGRQFSNSRSEMNVSTLELGDSALYLCASSFIGARTGPATDTQYFGPGTRLTVL.